What follows are 6 T cell receptor beta chains derived from one specimen sequenced in a study of beta chain features in type 1 diabetes. Expressed TCRB transcripts were sequenced because the isolated RNA had all been reverse transcribed beforehand. Only in-frame clones appear in the TCRdb table, and some are missing; sequencing was by immunoSEQ multiplex PCR. This sample has over 500,000 clones, with roughly a sixth found just once. The sample was naive CD4+ T cells from blood. The source of these receptors is a man aged 18-30 years in good health.

This clone was seen only a few times. V and J are TRBV7-9 and TRBJ1-3; D ambiguous. V was shortened by 3 bases and J by 4 bases, with 13 bases between the two germline ends. Germline V lookup: CDR1 SEHNR, CDR2 FQNEAQ (reference sequence). The CDR3 is 15 residues long. The CDR3 region is CASSFEQKKGNTIYF. CDR3 in DNA: TGTGCCAGCAGCTTCGAACAGAAGAAGGGAAACACCATATATTTT.

The V call is TRBV7-6, the J call TRBJ2-1; 7 nucleotides line up with TRBD1. Looked up from germline, CDR1 is SGHVS and CDR2 is FNYEAQ. This CDR3 is 16 amino acids long. V shed 7 bases, J shed 4 bases, and the junction held 13 bases outside the gene matches. CDR3 protein: CASKLRSGGDYNEQFF. Written as DNA, the CDR3 is TGTGCCAGCAAGCTTAGGTCAGGGGGTGATTACAATGAGCAGTTCTTC. Full variable domain (missing parts from reference TRBV7-6 and TRBJ2-1): GAGVSQSPRYKVTKRGQDVALRCDPISGHVSLYWYRQALGQGPEFLTYFNYEAQQDKSGLPNDRFSAERPEGSISTLTIQRTEQRDSAMYRCASKLRSGGDYNEQFFGPGTRLTVL.

This clone turned up a few times. The V call is TRBV4-3, the J call TRBJ1-5; D is unclear. The CDR3 totals 13 residues. With 4 bases removed from V and 10 bases from J, the gap between germline ends came to 14 bases. Germline CDR1 is LGHNA and CDR2 is YSLEER. CDR3 sequence (DNA): TGCGCCAGCAGCCCCGCGGGGTCGCTTCCCCAGCATTTT. This sequence encodes CASSPAGSLPQHF.

The chain links TRBV5-5 to TRBJ2-1; 7 nucleotides align to TRBD1. V gave up 1 base and J gave up 1 base; unmatched junction bases: 8. The CDR3 is made up of 17 amino acids. The V gene's germline CDR1 is SGHKS and CDR2 YYEKEE (reference sequence). The CDR3 protein is CASSLFQTGQSYNEQFF. CDR3 sequence (DNA): TGTGCCAGCAGCTTGTTTCAGACAGGGCAGTCCTACAATGAGCAGTTCTTC. The full variable domain, in which reference TRBV5-5 and TRBJ2-1 provide the parts outside the CDR3, is DAGVTQSPTHLIKTRGQQVTLRCSPISGHKSVSWYQQVLGQGPQFIFQYYEKEERGRGNFPDRFSARQFPNYSSELNVNALLLGDSALYLCASSLFQTGQSYNEQFFGPGTRLTVL.

The rearrangement joins TRBV5-4 to TRBJ1-5; a possible D gene is TRBD1 (6 bases). Germline CDR1 is SGHNT and CDR2 is YYREEE (reference sequence). The V gene lost 4 bases and the J gene lost 8 bases, with 13 bases spanning the gap. This CDR3 has 13 amino acids. The CDR3 sequence: CASSETGREPQHF. The CDR3 nucleotides are TGTGCCAGCAGCGAAACAGGGAGAGAGCCCCAGCATTTT.

This clone was detected only a few times. An end of the junction does not agree with germline; a read error may underlie this. The V call is TRBV20-1, the J call TRBJ2-3, with D perhaps TRBD1 (6 bases). Germline assignment: CDR1 DFQATT and CDR2 SNEGSKA (reference sequence). This CDR3 has 11 amino acids. The CDR3, as DNA: TGCAGTGCCCCCCCCAGGGGTGCAGGGCGATTT. Its translation is CSAPPRGAGRF.